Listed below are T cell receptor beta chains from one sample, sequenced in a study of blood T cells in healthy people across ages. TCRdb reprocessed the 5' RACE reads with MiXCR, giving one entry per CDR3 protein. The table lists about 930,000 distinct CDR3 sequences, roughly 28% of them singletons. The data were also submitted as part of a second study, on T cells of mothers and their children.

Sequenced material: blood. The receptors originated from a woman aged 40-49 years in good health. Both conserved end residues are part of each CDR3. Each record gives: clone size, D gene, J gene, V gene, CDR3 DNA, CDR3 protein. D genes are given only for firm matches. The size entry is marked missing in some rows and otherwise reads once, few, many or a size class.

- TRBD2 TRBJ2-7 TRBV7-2 TGTGCCAGCAGCGGGTTAGCGGGAGCCTACTACGAGCAGTACTTC CASSGLAGAYYEQYF
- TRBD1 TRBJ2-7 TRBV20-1 TGCAGTGCTATCCGACAGGGCCTTCGCGAGCAGTACTTC CSAIRQGLREQYF
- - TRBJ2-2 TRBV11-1 TGTGCCAGCAGCCCGCGGCGAACACCCAACGGGACCGGGTCAGTAAAGAGCGCCGGGGAGCTGTTTTTT CASSPRRTPNGTGSVKSAGELFF
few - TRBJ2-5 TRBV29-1 TGCAGCGTTGAGGGCAGGGCAATAAGGACCCAGTACTTC CSVEGRAIRTQYF
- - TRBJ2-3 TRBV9 TGTGCCAGCCAATGGGGCTTTCAGAGCACAGATACGCAGTATTTT CASQWGFQSTDTQYF
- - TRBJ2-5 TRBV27 TGTGCCAGCAGTTCCCCGGGGGGCGCCGCCGGAGAGACCCAGTACTTC CASSSPGGAAGETQYF
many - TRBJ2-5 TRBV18 TGTGCCAGCTCACCGGGGGTAGGGAGAGAGACCCAGTACTTC CASSPGVGRETQYF
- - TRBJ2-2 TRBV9 TGTGCCAGCAGCGTAGAGCGCAGGACCGGGGAGCTGTTTTTT CASSVERRTGELFF
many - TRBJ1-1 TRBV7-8 TGTGCCAGCAGCCCCAGAGCCATGAACACTGAAGCTTTCTTT CASSPRAMNTEAFF
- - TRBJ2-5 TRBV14 TGTGCCAGCAGCCCTAGTGGGGTCAAAGAGACCCAGTACTTC CASSPSGVKETQYF
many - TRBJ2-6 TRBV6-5 TGTGCCAGCAGTTCACTTAGGCGCCCCAACGTCCTGACTTTC CASSSLRRPNVLTF
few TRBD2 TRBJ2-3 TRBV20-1 TGCAGTGCTTCGGGACTAGCGGGGGAAGTTACAGATACGCAGTATTTT CSASGLAGEVTDTQYF
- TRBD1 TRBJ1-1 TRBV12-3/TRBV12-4 TGTGCCAGCAGTCGACCCAGGACAGGCAACTTGGGAGCTTTCTTT CASSRPRTGNLGAFF
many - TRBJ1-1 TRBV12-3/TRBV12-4 TGTGCCAGCATCCTTAATATGAACACTGAAGCTTTCTTT CASILNMNTEAFF
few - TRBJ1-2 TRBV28 TGTGCCAGCAGGGATACAGGCTCCTATGGCTACACCTTC CASRDTGSYGYTF
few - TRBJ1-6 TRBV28 TGTGCCAGCAGCTTTGGCAGGTTGAGCTCCTATAATTCACCCCTCCACTTT CASSFGRLSSYNSPLHF
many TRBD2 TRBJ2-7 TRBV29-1 TGCAGCGTCGGGGGACTAGCGGGGGAGCAGTACTTC CSVGGLAGEQYF
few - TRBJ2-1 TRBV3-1 TGTGCCAGCAGCCCTTTCGCGGGGCAGCAGTTCTTC CASSPFAGQQFF
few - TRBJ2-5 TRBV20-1 TGCAGTGCTGGAATCGCTACAGGGCTGGGGGAGACCCAGTACTTC CSAGIATGLGETQYF
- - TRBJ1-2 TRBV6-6 TGTGCCAGCCAAACAGGATCTATCTATGGCTACACCTTC CASQTGSIYGYTF
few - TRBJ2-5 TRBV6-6 TGTGCCAGCAGTTACTACGGACAGGCCGGGGGGACCCAGTACTTC CASSYYGQAGGTQYF
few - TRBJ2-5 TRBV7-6 TGTGCCAGCAGTAAAAACAGGGTCCGGGAGACCCAGTACTTC CASSKNRVRETQYF
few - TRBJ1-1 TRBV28 TGTGCCAGCAGTTTCTCGGGATTAGCTTTCTTT CASSFSGLAFF
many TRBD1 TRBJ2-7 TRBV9 TGTGCCAGCAGCGTGGGACAGGCGACTTACGAGCAGTACTTC CASSVGQATYEQYF
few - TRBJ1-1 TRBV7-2 TGTGCCAGCAGCTTAGAACAGGTGTACACTGAAGCTTTCTTT CASSLEQVYTEAFF
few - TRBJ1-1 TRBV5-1 TGCGCCAGCAGCTTGGACGCCGGGGGTAGGACTGAAGCTTTCTTT CASSLDAGGRTEAFF
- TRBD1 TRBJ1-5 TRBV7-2 TGTGCCAGCAGCTTAGGGCTAGGGGGCGGAAATCAGCCCCAGCATTTT CASSLGLGGGNQPQHF
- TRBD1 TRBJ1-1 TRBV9 TGTGCCAGCAGCGCCGGGACAGGGGCCTCTTTGAACACTGAAGCTTTCTTT CASSAGTGASLNTEAFF
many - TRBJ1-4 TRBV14 TGTGCCAGCAGTGACAGGAGGGGGGAAAAACTGTTTTTT CASSDRRGEKLFF
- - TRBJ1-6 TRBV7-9 TGTGCCAGCAGCCCAATCGCAGATAGGGCACCCCTCCACTTT CASSPIADRAPLHF
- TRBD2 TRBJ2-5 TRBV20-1 TGCAGTGCTGTGGATCTAGCGGGGGAACTACAAGAGACCCAGTACTTC CSAVDLAGELQETQYF
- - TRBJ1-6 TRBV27 TGTGCCAGCAGGATAGGGGGGACCTCCTATAATTCACCCCTCCACTTT CASRIGGTSYNSPLHF
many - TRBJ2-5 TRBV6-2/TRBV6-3 TGTGCCAGCAGCCTGGACGAATGGCAAGAGACCCAGTACTTC CASSLDEWQETQYF
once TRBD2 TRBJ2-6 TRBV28 TGTGCCAGCAGACCGGGACTAGCGGGGGGGCTTGTGGCCAACGCCCTGACTTTC CASRPGLAGGLVANALTF
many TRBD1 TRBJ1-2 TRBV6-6 TGTGCCAGCAGCTCTCGGGGACAGGGGAACTATGGCTACACCTTC CASSSRGQGNYGYTF
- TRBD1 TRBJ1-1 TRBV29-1 TGCAGCGTTTCGGGACAGGGGCGACTTGGAGCTTTCTTT CSVSGQGRLGAFF
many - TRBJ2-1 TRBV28 TGTGCCAGCAGTCCCTCGGTGGGACCTTCCGGAGGGAATGAGCAGTTCTTC CASSPSVGPSGGNEQFF
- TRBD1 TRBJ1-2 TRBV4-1 TGCGCCAGCAGCCACGGGACAGGGTTAAGTTCTAACTATGGCTACACCTTC CASSHGTGLSSNYGYTF
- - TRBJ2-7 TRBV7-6 TGTGCCAGCAGCTTAGAGGTAGCTAGTGAGCAGTACTTC CASSLEVASEQYF
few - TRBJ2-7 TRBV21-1 TGTGCCAGCAGCAAATCAGGGGGAGGGGGGCCGTCCACCTACGAGCAGTACTTC CASSKSGGGGPSTYEQYF
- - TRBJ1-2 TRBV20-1 TGCAGTGCTTTAGTGGGTTCGTATGGCTACACCTTC CSALVGSYGYTF
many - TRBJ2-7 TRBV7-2 TGTGCCAGCAGCCCTTGGCCGGGGAATGAGCTCTTCGGGCAGTACTTC CASSPWPGNELFGQYF
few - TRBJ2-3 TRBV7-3 TGTGCCAGCAGCTTTAAGGGGGTAGATACGCAGTATTTT CASSFKGVDTQYF
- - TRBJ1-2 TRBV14 TGTGCCAGCAGCCAACCTCCGGGGTTTGGCTACACCTTC CASSQPPGFGYTF
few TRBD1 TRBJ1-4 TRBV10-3 TGTGCCATCAGTGAGCAGGGGGCGAATGAAAAACTGTTTTTT CAISEQGANEKLFF
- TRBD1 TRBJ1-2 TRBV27 TGTGCCAGCAGCCCTATGGGACAGGATAACTATGGCTACACCTTC CASSPMGQDNYGYTF
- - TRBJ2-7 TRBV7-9 TGTGCCAGCAGCTCTAACAGGGTTGGATACGAGCAGTACTTC CASSSNRVGYEQYF
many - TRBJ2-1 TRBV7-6 TGTGCCAGCAGCTTAGGAGGGATCGATGAGCAGTTCTTC CASSLGGIDEQFF
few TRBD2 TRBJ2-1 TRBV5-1 TGCGCCAGCAGTTTATCTAGCGGGGAACCCTACAATGAGCAGTTCTTC CASSLSSGEPYNEQFF
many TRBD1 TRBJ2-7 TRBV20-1 TGCAGTGCTCCCCGACAGGGGGTTTTCTACGAGCAGTACTTC CSAPRQGVFYEQYF